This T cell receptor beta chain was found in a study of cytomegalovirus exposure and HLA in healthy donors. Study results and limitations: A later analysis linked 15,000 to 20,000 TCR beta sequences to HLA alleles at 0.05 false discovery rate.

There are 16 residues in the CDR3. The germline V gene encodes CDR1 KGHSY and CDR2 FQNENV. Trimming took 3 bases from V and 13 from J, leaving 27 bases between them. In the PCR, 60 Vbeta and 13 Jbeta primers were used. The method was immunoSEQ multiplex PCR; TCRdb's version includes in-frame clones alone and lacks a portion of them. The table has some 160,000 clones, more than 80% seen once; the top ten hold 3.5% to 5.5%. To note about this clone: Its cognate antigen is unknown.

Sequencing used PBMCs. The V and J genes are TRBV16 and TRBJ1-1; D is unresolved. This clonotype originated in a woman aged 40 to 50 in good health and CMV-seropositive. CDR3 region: CASSHGAGGYTVRGFF. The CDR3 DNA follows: TGTGCCAGCAGCCATGGAGCAGGAGGGTATACCGTTCGGGGTTTCTTT.